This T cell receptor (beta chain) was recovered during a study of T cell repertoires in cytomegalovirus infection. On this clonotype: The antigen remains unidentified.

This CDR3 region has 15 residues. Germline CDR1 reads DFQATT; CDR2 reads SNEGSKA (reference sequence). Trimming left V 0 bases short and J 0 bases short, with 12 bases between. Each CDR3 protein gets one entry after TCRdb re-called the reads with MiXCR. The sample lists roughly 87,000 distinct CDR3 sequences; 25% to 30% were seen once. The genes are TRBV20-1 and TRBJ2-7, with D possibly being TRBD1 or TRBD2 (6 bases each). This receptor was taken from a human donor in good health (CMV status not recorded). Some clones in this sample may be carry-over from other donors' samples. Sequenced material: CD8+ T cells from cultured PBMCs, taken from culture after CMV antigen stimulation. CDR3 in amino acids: CSARDWGAPSYEQYF. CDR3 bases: TGCAGTGCTAGAGATTGGGGGGCCCCCTCCTACGAGCAGTACTTC.